Sequencing of this T cell receptor (beta chain) was carried out in a study of T cells in Graves' hyperthyroidism and ophthalmopathy. Trimming removed 1 base from V and 2 bases from J, with 12 bases in between. Germline V CDR1 and CDR2: KGHSH, LQKENI. The CDR3 sequence is 15 residues long. TCR beta CDR3 regions were amplified from RNA. The HTBI primer set drove a first-round RT-PCR of the TCR CDR3. Each CDR3 protein is one row after TCRdb ran MiXCR on the multiplex PCR reads. This table holds a few hundred thousand distinct CDR3 sequences, 15% to 17% found once. This clonotype was counted many times. The source of this sequence is a young woman with Graves' hyperthyroidism. The sequencing input was blood. The rearrangement uses TRBV18 and TRBJ2-7; no definite D call. The CDR3 sequence: CASSPQNRATYEQYF. In DNA form, the CDR3 reads TGTGCCAGCTCACCACAGAACAGAGCCACCTACGAGCAGTACTTC.